This TCR beta chain was sequenced during a study of OX40 agonist ivuxolimab in advanced cancers. Some background on the complete study: The costimulatory receptor OX40 (CD134) was targeted by ivuxolimab, a fully human IgG2 agonistic monoclonal antibody. Intravenous ivuxolimab was administered to patients every 2 weeks at six dose levels: 0.01, 0.1, 0.3, 1.5, 3 and 10 mg/kg. Of the 50 to 55 dose-escalation patients, hepatocellular carcinoma was present in about 19, melanoma in approximately 15, renal cell carcinoma in 9 and head and neck cancer in 9. In the dose-escalation cohort, 65% to 90% of patients were male, and the mean age was about 55 years, with a range of about 23 to 85. Prior anti-PD-1, anti-PD-L1 or anti-CTLA-4 therapy was permitted, and about 40% of dose-escalation patients had received checkpoint inhibitors. Three dose-escalation patients achieved partial responses, one with hepatocellular carcinoma and two with cutaneous melanoma. The purpose of peripheral TCRbeta sequencing was to test whether ivuxolimab changed TCR sequence diversity and led to clonal T-cell expansion. The monotherapy dose-escalation portion (N of about 50 patients) of the phase I ivuxolimab trial is reported in the paper.

Genomic DNA was isolated from the sorted cells so that the TCRbeta CDR3 region could be sequenced. The immunoSEQ Assay was used to sequence the TCRbeta CDR3 regions. In TCRdb, the immuneACCESS table is reduced to in-frame sequences with V and J assigned. These tables do not hold every clone; where another copy was compared, an unresolved V gene accounts for under half, and the others remain unexplained. Counted in this sample were tens of thousands of clones; approximately 79% of them appeared once. 1.8% of the sample is in the top ten clones. Beyond this particular receptor, the publication reports: At doses of 0.1 to 3.0 mg/kg, clonal expansion of both CD4+ and CD8+ T cells in blood was seen between baseline and week 6. After ivuxolimab, more expanded clones were found on average in CD8+ T cells than in CD4+ T cells. The antigen specificity of the clonally expanded peripheral T cells was not determined. Low levels of normalized T-cell clonal expansion were also shown by some nonresponding patients. In partial responders in the 0.1-3.0 mg/kg groups, normalized peripheral clonal expansion was found to be among the lowest, especially among CD8+ T cells.

As concerns this clone: The antigen it recognizes is unknown. Base qualities were left out, and no much larger clone turns up one base away.

The trial excluded patients who had a history of autoimmune disease or were on systemic immunosuppression. In every dose cohort, peripheral blood was drawn for TCR sequencing at baseline, cycle 4 day 1, and cycle 7 day 1. The samples were taken from a phase I, first-in-human, multicenter, open-label dose-escalation trial of ivuxolimab. Adults with locally advanced or metastatic melanoma, renal cell carcinoma, hepatocellular carcinoma or head and neck squamous cell carcinoma were enrolled in the trial. Before TCR sequencing, CD4+ T cells and CD8+ T cells from peripheral blood were sorted into separate populations. CDR1 ENHRY and CDR2 SYGVKD were looked up in the germline V gene. From V the trimming removes 0 bases and from J it removes 1 base, while the gene matches leave 7 bases of the junction unaccounted for. From the cysteine through the phenylalanine, the CDR3 covers 17 amino acids. Solely the CDR3 DNA is kept, with 51 bases framed from the first base.

This clonotype was sampled from an adult with an advanced solid tumor such as melanoma, head and neck, liver or kidney cancer. Material: CD4+ or CD8+ T cells sorted from blood, obtained in a trial of the OX40 agonist ivuxolimab. Recombination connected TRBV10-3 to TRBJ1-1, and 8 bases in between align with TRBD1. The sequenced DNA: TGTGCCATCAGTGAGTCCGACAGGGGAATCGGGAACACTGAAGCTTTCTTT. Its protein product is CAISESDRGIGNTEAFF.